Listed here is a single TCR beta chain. Its antigen is not identified. This sample is part of a study of OX40 agonist ivuxolimab in advanced cancers. Study-wide context: Across the patients, intravenous ivuxolimab was delivered every 2 weeks at 0.01 to 10 mg/kg.

Generated by immunoSEQ multiplex PCR, the TCRdb table keeps only in-frame clones and is missing some. The profile shows fewer than 75,000 clones, 70% to 90% of them singletons. Study-level points and caveats: Averaged across samples, CD8+ T cells carried more expanded clones than CD4+ did. Some patients without response likewise showed low normalized clonal expansion. Clones of CD4+ and CD8+ blood T cells grew by week 6 at doses of 0.1 to 3.0 mg/kg.

This CDR3 region has 11 residues. Between the trimmed V and J ends, which lost 8 bases and 7 bases, there was a span of 11 bases. CDR1 and CDR2 from the germline V gene are SNHLY and FYNNEI. The sequencing used CD4+ or CD8+ T cells sorted from blood, collected in a trial of the OX40 agonist ivuxolimab. The rearrangement uses TRBV2 and TRBJ1-1; D ambiguous. The receptor comes from an adult with an advanced solid tumor such as melanoma, head and neck, liver or kidney cancer. The CDR3 nucleotides read TGTGCCAGCGGATGGGCAGTTGAAGCTTTCTTT. This translates into CASGWAVEAFF.